One sample yielded the 5 T cell receptor beta chains listed below, sequenced in a study of T cells in Graves' hyperthyroidism and ophthalmopathy. From RNA transcripts, TCR beta CDR3 regions were amplified. Using the HTBI primer set, a first-round RT-PCR was run on the TCR CDR3. TCRdb processed the multiplex PCR reads anew with MiXCR; each CDR3 protein has one entry. The table has about 180,000 distinct CDR3 sequences, over 15% seen once. Specimen: blood. The receptors come from a woman aged 50 to 60 with Graves' hyperthyroidism.

This clonotype was observed many times. This rearrangement joins TRBV19 to TRBJ1-1, with 10 bases matching TRBD1. The CDR3 totals 15 residues. V gave up 5 bases and J gave up 4 bases; unmatched junction bases: 7. The germline gives CDR1 LNHDA, CDR2 SQIVND (reference sequence). DNA for the CDR3: TGTGCCAGTAGTCAGACAGGGGGCGCGGTCACTGAAGCTTTCTTT. Translation gives CASSQTGGAVTEAFF.

This clonotype was seen repeatedly, ten times or more. A much larger clone differs from this one at a single base, so this may be a read error. The V call is TRBV12-3 or TRBV12-4, the J call TRBJ1-2, with D tentatively TRBD1 (6 bases). CDR3 length equals 14 residues. In DNA form, the CDR3 reads TGTGCCAACAGTTTGTCAGGGGCTCTCTATGGCTACACCTTC. Translation: CANSLSGALYGYTF.

There are many counts of this clonotype. The chain recombines TRBV7-9 with TRBJ1-1; the D gene is possibly TRBD1 (5 bases). In germline, CDR1 is SEHNR, CDR2 FQNEAQ (reference sequence). The CDR3 is 13 amino acids. V was clipped by 1 base and J by 5 bases, with 8 bases between them. The CDR3 loop reads CASSLDRMTEAFF. CDR3 bases: TGTGCCAGCAGCTTAGACAGGATGACTGAAGCTTTCTTT. The whole variable domain, filled in from reference TRBV7-9 and TRBJ1-1, reads DTGVSQNPRHKITKRGQNVTFRCDPISEHNRLYWYRQTLGQGPEFLTYFQNEAQLEKSRLLSDRFSAERPKGSFSTLEIQRTEQGDSAMYLCASSLDRMTEAFFGQGTRLTVV.

This clonotype was recorded at least ten times. The chain links TRBV7-2 to TRBJ1-1; tentatively, D is TRBD1 (5 bases). Germline CDR1 reads SGHTA; CDR2 reads FQGNSA. V was pared by 5 bases and J by 10 bases, with 17 bases between. The CDR3 has 13 residues. The CDR3 loop reads CASSRGSGLIAFF. For the CDR3, the DNA is TGTGCCAGCAGCCGCGGTTCAGGGTTGATAGCTTTCTTT. The full variable domain, rest sourced from reference TRBV7-2 and TRBJ1-1, is GAGVSQSPSNKVTEKGKDVELRCDPISGHTALYWYRQSLGQGLEFLIYFQGNSAPDKSGLPSDRFSAERTGGSVSTLTIQRTQQEDSAVYLCASSRGSGLIAFFGQGTRLTVV.

V is TRBV12-3 or TRBV12-4 and J is TRBJ1-1; possible D gene TRBD1, 6 bases. The CDR3 length is 16 residues. V dropped 5 bases and J dropped 1 base, with 17 bases sitting between them. CDR3 sequence: CASSPRFRGANTEAFF. The CDR3 nucleotides read TGTGCCAGCAGTCCGAGATTCCGGGGGGCGAACACTGAAGCTTTCTTT.